This TCR beta chain was captured by sequencing in a study of brain T cells in children with intractable seizures. Only cases whose brain tissue showed the highest T cell transcript signatures were sequenced. At least one anti-epileptic drug was given before surgery. Points from the study as a whole: Absence of clones before surgery may stem from lower sequencing depth. HCMV serostatus was not known, and viral specificity came from CDR3 similarity only.

Trimming removed 0 bases from V and 3 bases from J, with 11 bases in between. The CDR3 totals 15 residues. Germline loops: CDR1 SGHVS, CDR2 FQNEAQ. Clones were sequenced by immunoSEQ multiplex PCR, and TCRdb holds only the in-frame ones, with some missing. The sample shows fewer than 150,000 clones, 85% to 95% of them seen only once. About this clone: Its antigen is unidentified.

This receptor was obtained from a boy under two years old with hemimegalencephaly and intractable seizures. The chain couples TRBV7-8 to TRBJ1-2; D is possibly TRBD1 (6 bases). This specimen was peripheral blood, taken at surgery. CDR3 DNA sequence: TGTGCCAGCAGCTTAGCTGCGGGGGCTGACTATGGCTACACCTTC. Translation gives CASSLAAGADYGYTF.